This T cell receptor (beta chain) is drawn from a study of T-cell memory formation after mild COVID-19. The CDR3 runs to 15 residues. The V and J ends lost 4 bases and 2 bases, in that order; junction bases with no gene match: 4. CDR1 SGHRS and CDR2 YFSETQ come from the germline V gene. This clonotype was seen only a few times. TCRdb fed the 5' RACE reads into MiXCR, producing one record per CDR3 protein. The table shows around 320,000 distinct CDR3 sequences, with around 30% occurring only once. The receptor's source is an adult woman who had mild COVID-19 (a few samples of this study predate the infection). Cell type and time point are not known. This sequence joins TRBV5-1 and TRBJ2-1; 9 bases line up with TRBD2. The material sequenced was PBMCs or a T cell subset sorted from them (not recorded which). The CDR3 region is CASSQGLAAYNEQFF. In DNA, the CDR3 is TGCGCCAGCAGCCAGGGACTAGCAGCCTACAATGAGCAGTTCTTC.